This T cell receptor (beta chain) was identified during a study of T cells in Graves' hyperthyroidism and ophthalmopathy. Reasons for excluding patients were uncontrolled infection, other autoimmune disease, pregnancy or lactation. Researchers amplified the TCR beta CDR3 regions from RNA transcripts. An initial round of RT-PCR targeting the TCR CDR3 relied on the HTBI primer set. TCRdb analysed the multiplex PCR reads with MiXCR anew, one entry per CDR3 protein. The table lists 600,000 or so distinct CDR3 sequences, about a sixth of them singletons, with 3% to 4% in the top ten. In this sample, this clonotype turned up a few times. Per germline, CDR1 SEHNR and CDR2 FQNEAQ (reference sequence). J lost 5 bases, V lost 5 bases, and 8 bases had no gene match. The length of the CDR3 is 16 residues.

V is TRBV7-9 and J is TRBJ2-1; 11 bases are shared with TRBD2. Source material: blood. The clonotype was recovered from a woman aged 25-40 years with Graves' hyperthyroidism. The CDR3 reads CASSTHSGRANNEQFF. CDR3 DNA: TGTGCCAGCAGCACACATAGCGGGAGGGCGAACAATGAGCAGTTCTTC.